This section outlines one TCR beta chain sequence together with its context. The antigen remains unidentified. These data originate in a study of T cell responses to AZD1222 COVID-19 vaccine. Findings of the study overall: Baseline seropositives among AZD1222 recipients totaled only six or seven. Dominant at 160-218 and 743-854, vaccine-associated CD4 TCRs also spanned spike. Clonal diversity may have been underestimated in mostly white British donors.

TCRdb's table, derived via immunoSEQ multiplex PCR, lists solely in-frame clones and lacks some. The data hold 90,000 to 120,000 clones, with 87% observed a single time. Sequenced here: peripheral blood, sampled on day 0 of AZD1222 vaccination. The TCR originated in an adult in good health.

The CDR3 sequence is CASSKGDRDRFKETQYF. CDR3 bases: TGTGCCAGTAGTAAGGGGGACCGGGACAGGTTTAAAGAGACCCAGTACTTC. J is TRBJ2-5 and V is TRBV19, with TRBD1 matching over 8 bases. Germline CDR1 reads LNHDA; CDR2 reads SQIVND (reference sequence). This CDR3 has 17 amino acids. Trimming at V came to 4 bases and at J to 3 bases, leaving 13 bases not matched to a gene.